These T cell receptor beta chains were read from a single sample in a study of blood T cell repertoires in COVID-19. The table came from immunoSEQ multiplex PCR; TCRdb's copy has only in-frame clones and leaves some out. The sample records some 120,000 clones, around 90% being singletons. Material: peripheral blood. The receptors here all came from a man aged 45 to 65 with active COVID-19. The conserved cysteine and the conserved F or W are not part of the CDR3 here. A D gene is named only where the DNA matches it firmly. The size entry is marked missing in some rows and otherwise reads once, few, many or a size class.

size | J | V | D | CDR3
once | TRBJ1-5 | TRBV6-6 | TRBD1 | ASSDTGTGGQPQH
once | TRBJ2-3 | TRBV12-3/TRBV12-4 | NA | ASSLSGNTQY
few | TRBJ1-4 | TRBV11-2 | TRBD1 | ASSKGTGNEKLF
NA | TRBJ1-4 | TRBV24-1 | TRBD1 | ATSEAGTATNEKLF
NA | TRBJ1-1 | TRBV3-1/TRBV3-2 | TRBD1 | ASSQLTGSGAEAF
NA | TRBJ2-7 | TRBV21-1 | NA | ASSKELLEQY
once | TRBJ2-7 | TRBV7-8 | TRBD1 | ASSSGQEYYEQY
NA | TRBJ1-1 | TRBV7-2 | TRBD1 | ASSTGTATEAF
once | TRBJ1-6 | TRBV30 | TRBD1 | AWRLESNRGNSPLH
NA | TRBJ2-3 | TRBV24-1 | TRBD2 | ATSDLPLAGGSDTQY
NA | TRBJ1-2 | TRBV9 | NA | ASSRLEGGNYGYT
NA | TRBJ1-2 | TRBV12-3/TRBV12-4 | NA | ASSVNGYT
NA | TRBJ2-7 | TRBV4-1 | NA | ASSHLPGTPKQY
NA | TRBJ1-1 | TRBV11-2 | NA | ASSLSGGTLSNTEAF
NA | TRBJ2-6 | TRBV5-8 | NA | ASSRGITGANVLT
NA | TRBJ1-1 | TRBV19 | TRBD1 | ASSKGYRGVSTEAF
few | TRBJ1-4 | TRBV7-8 | NA | ASSLALVANEKLF
NA | TRBJ1-4 | TRBV6-5 | TRBD1 | ASIRDRGGEKLF
NA | TRBJ1-1 | TRBV5-1 | NA | ASSWTLNTEAF
NA | TRBJ1-6 | TRBV6-5 | NA | ASSSIQGSPLH
NA | TRBJ2-5 | TRBV23-1 | NA | ASSQWGKKQETQY
NA | TRBJ2-2 | TRBV5-4 | NA | ASSTAGVDTGELF
NA | TRBJ1-6 | TRBV5-4 | TRBD1 | ASRVGTGENSPLH
NA | TRBJ2-7 | TRBV12-3/TRBV12-4 | NA | ASSFDTYEQY
NA | TRBJ2-2 | TRBV16 | TRBD2 | ASSQSVAGLLNGELF
NA | TRBJ1-2 | TRBV28 | NA | ASSPTSLVGGYAYGYT
NA | TRBJ2-4 | TRBV5-4 | NA | ASSSQTGRPKNIQY
NA | TRBJ2-7 | TRBV5-1 | NA | ASSPPAVGIYEQY
NA | TRBJ2-1 | TRBV5-6 | NA | ASSWRTASNEQF
NA | TRBJ2-3 | TRBV6-5 | NA | ASRGLRTDTQY
NA | TRBJ2-1 | TRBV5-8 | TRBD1 | ASSSGTGGFNEQF
NA | TRBJ2-2 | TRBV7-9 | NA | ASSLGGRETGELF
NA | TRBJ2-6 | TRBV7-9 | NA | ASSFTRTGANVLT
NA | TRBJ2-5 | TRBV5-4 | NA | ASSLRDRETQY
NA | TRBJ2-7 | TRBV5-1 | TRBD1 | ANGTGTYEQY
once | TRBJ2-1 | TRBV3-1/TRBV3-2 | NA | ASSRSGDNEQF
NA | TRBJ2-7 | TRBV18 | TRBD1 | ASSPTGTGNSYEQY
NA | TRBJ2-1 | TRBV27 | TRBD1 | ATTGTGRSNEQF
NA | TRBJ1-5 | TRBV18 | TRBD1 | ASSPGQGLVQPQH
NA | TRBJ1-6 | TRBV5-5 | NA | ASSSDNSPLH
NA | TRBJ1-1 | TRBV9 | NA | ASSVGGQGFEAF
NA | TRBJ2-6 | TRBV5-3 | NA | ARIKPAGANVLT
NA | TRBJ2-1 | TRBV6-2/TRBV6-3 | TRBD2 | ASSKNPLAGAFTSSYNEQF
NA | TRBJ1-1 | TRBV6-5 | NA | ASSYSGQRGTEAF
NA | TRBJ1-2 | TRBV29-1 | NA | SVGAIEGAELYGYT
once | TRBJ1-2 | TRBV7-6 | TRBD1 | ASSQKSGTDYGYT
NA | TRBJ2-3 | TRBV19 | TRBD2 | ASSPGTSGRAKDTQY
few | TRBJ1-2 | TRBV25-1 | NA | ASSAIGNSGYT
NA | TRBJ2-3 | TRBV5-1 | TRBD2 | ASSFELAVDTQY
NA | TRBJ1-1 | TRBV7-2 | TRBD1 | ASSARTGINTEAF
NA | TRBJ2-1 | TRBV6-4 | TRBD2 | ASRASGISNEQF
few | TRBJ1-5 | TRBV19 | NA | ASSPMGRGLGNQPQH
NA | TRBJ2-1 | TRBV15 | NA | ATSRAQGPHEQF
NA | TRBJ2-3 | TRBV5-5 | TRBD2 | ASSLSPGLAGGTDTQY
NA | TRBJ2-7 | TRBV9 | TRBD1 | ASSPRTGHDYEQY
NA | TRBJ2-3 | TRBV12-3/TRBV12-4 | NA | ASSITDTQY
few | TRBJ2-1 | TRBV12-5 | TRBD2 | ASGLGLAGGDYNEQF